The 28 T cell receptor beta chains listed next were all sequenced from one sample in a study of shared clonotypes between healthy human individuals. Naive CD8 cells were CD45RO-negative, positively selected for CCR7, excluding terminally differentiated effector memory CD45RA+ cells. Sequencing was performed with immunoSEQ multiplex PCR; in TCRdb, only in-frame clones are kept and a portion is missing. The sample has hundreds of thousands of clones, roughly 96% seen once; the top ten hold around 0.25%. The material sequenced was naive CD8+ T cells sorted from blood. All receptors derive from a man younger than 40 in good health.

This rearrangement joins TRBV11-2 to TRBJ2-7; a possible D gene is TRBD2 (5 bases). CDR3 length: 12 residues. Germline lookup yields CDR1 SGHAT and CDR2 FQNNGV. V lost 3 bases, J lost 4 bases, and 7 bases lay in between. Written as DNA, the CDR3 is TGTGCCAGCAGCTTGTCGGGGTACGAGCAGTACTTC. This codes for CASSLSGYEQYF.

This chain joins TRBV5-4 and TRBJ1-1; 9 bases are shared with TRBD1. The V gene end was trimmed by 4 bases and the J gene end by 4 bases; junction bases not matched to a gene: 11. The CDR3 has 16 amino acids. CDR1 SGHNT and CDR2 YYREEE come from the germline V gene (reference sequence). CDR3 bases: TGTGCCAGCAGCCCCGGACAGGGGAAGTTGAGCACTGAAGCTTTCTTT. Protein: CASSPGQGKLSTEAFF.

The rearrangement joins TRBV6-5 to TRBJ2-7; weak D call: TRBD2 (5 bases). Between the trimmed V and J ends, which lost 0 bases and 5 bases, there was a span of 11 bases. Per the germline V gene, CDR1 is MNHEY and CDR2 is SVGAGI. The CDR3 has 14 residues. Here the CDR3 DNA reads TGTGCCAGCAGTTACTCCGTATTGGAGGACGAGCAGTACTTC. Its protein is CASSYSVLEDEQYF.

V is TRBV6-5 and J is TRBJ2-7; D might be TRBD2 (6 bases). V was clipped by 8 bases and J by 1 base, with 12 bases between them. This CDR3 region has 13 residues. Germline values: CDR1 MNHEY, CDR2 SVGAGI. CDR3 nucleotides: TGTGCCAGCTCTGTAGCGGTTTCCTACGAGCAGTACTTC. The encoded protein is CASSVAVSYEQYF.

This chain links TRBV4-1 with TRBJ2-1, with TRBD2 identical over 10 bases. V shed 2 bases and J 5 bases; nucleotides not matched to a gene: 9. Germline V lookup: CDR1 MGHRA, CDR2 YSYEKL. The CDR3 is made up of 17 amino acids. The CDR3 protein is CASSQILAGEGDNEQFF. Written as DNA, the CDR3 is TGCGCCAGCAGCCAAATTCTAGCGGGAGAGGGGGACAATGAGCAGTTCTTC.

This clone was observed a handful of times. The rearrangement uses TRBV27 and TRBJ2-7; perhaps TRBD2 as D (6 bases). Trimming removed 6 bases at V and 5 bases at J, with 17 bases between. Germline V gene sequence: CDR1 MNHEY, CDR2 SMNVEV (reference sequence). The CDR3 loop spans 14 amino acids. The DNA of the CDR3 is TGTGCCAGCAGGCCCCCGGGGTCGGGGGACGAGCAGTACTTC. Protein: CASRPPGSGDEQYF.

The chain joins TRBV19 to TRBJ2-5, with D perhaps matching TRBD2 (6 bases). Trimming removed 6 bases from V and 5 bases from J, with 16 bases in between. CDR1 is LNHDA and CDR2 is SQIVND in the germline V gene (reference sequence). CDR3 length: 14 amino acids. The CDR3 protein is CASRTGSGGETQYF. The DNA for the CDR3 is TGTGCCAGTAGAACCGGGAGCGGAGGGGAGACCCAGTACTTC.

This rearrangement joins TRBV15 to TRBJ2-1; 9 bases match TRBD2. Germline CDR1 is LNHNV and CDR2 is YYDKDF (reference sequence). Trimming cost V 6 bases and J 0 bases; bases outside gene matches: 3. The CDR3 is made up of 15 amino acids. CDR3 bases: TGTGCCACCAGTAGCGGGAGAAGCTCCTACAATGAGCAGTTCTTC. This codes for CATSSGRSSYNEQFF.

CDR3 sequence (DNA): TGTGCCAGCAGCTGGACTTCTGGGCAGGGAGGTGAAGCTTTCTTT. Amino acids: CASSWTSGQGGEAFF. The chain is built from TRBV5-8 and TRBJ1-1; weak D call: TRBD1 (5 bases). Trimming took 3 bases from V and 7 from J, leaving 19 bases between them. The CDR3 runs 15 residues. Germline V gives CDR1 SGHTS, CDR2 YDEGEE.

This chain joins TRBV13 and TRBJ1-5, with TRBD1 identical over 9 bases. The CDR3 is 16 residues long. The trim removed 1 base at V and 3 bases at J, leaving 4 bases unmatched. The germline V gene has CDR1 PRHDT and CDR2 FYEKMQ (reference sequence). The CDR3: CASSLEGQGSNQPQHF. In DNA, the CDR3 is TGTGCCAGCAGCTTAGAGGGACAGGGCTCCAATCAGCCCCAGCATTTT.

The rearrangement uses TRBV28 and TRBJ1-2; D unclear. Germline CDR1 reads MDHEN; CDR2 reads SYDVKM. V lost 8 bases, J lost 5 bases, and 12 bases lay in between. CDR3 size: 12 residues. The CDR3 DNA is TGTGCCAGCTGGAAATCGAGGTATGGCTACACCTTC. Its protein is CASWKSRYGYTF.

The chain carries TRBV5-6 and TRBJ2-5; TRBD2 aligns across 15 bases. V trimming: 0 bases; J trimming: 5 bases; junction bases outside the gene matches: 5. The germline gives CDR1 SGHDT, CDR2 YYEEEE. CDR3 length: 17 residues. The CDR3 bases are TGTGCCAGCAGCTTGGCCGATGGACTAGCGGGAGGGGAGACCCAGTACTTC. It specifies CASSLADGLAGGETQYF.

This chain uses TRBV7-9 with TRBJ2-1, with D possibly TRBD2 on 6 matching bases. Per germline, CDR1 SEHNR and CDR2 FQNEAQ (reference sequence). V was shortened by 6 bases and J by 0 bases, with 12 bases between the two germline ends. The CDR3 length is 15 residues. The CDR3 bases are TGTGCCAGCAGGCGTAGCGGAAACTCCTACAATGAGCAGTTCTTC. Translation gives CASRRSGNSYNEQFF. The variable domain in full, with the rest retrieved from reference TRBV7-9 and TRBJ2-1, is DTGVSQNPRHKITKRGQNVTFRCDPISEHNRLYWYRQTLGQGPEFLTYFQNEAQLEKSRLLSDRFSAERPKGSFSTLEIQRTEQGDSAMYLCASRRSGNSYNEQFFGPGTRLTVL.

CDR3 nucleotides: TGTGCCAGCAGCTTATTCGGGTGGGATGAGCAGTTCTTC. Its translation: CASSLFGWDEQFF. J is TRBJ2-1 and V is TRBV11-2; D uncertain. Per germline, CDR1 SGHAT and CDR2 FQNNGV. Trimming took 2 bases from V and 8 from J, leaving 10 bases between them. The length of the CDR3 is 13 residues.

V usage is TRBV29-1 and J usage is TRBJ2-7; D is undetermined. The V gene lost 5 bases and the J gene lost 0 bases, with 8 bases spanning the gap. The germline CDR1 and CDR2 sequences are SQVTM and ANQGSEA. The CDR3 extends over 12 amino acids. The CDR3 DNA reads TGCAGCGTTCGTCTAAACTCCTACGAGCAGTACTTC. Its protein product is CSVRLNSYEQYF.

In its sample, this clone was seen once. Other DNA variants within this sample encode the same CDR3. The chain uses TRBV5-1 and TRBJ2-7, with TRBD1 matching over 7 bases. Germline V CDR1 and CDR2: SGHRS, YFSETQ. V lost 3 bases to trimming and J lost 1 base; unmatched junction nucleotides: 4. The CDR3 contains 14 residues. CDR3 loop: CASSSGQASYEQYF. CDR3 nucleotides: TGCGCCAGCAGCTCTGGACAGGCGTCCTACGAGCAGTACTTC.

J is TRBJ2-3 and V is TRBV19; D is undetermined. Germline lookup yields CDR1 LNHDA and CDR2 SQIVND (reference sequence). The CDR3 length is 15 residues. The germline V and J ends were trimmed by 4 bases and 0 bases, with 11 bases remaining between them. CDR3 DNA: TGTGCCAGTAGTAGTAGGTCGCCTAGCACAGATACGCAGTATTTT. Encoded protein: CASSSRSPSTDTQYF. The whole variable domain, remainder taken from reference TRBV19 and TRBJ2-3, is DGGITQSPKYLFRKEGQNVTLSCEQNLNHDAMYWYRQDPGQGLRLIYYSQIVNDFQKGDIAEGYSVSREKKESFPLTVTSAQKNPTAFYLCASSSRSPSTDTQYFGPGTRLTVL.

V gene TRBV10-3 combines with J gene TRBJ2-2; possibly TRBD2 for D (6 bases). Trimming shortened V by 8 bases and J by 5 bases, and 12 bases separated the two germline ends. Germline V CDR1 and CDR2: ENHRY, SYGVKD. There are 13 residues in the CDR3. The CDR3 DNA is TGTGCCATCTTGTTCGGGGGTACCGGGGAGCTGTTTTTT. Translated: CAILFGGTGELFF.

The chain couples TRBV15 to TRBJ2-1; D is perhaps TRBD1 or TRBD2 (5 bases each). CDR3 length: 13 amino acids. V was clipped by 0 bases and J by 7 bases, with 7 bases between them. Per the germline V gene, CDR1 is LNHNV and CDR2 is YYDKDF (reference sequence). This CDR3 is CATSREGENEQFF. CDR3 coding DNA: TGTGCCACCAGCAGAGAGGGGGAGAATGAGCAGTTCTTC.

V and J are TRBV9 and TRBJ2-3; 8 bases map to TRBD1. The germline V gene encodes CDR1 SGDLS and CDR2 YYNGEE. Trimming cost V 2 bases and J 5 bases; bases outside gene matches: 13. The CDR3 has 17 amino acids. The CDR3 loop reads CASSVTQGAYWEDTQYF. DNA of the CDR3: TGTGCCAGCAGCGTTACGCAGGGGGCCTATTGGGAAGATACGCAGTATTTT.

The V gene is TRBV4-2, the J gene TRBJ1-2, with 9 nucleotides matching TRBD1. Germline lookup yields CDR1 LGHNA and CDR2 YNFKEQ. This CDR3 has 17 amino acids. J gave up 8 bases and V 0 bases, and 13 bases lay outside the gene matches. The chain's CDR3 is CASSQDLAQQGAGGYTF. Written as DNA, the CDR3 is TGTGCCAGCAGCCAAGATCTCGCCCAACAGGGGGCTGGAGGCTACACCTTC.

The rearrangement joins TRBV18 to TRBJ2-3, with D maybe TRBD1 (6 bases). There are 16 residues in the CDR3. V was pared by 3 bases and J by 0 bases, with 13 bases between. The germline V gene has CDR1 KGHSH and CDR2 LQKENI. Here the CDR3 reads CASSPGQSPSTDTQYF. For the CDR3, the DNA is TGTGCCAGCTCACCGGGACAAAGCCCTAGCACAGATACGCAGTATTTT.

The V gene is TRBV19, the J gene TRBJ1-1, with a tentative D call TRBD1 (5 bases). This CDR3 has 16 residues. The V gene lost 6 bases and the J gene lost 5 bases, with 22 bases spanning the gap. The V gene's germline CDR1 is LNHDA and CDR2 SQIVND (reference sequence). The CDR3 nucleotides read TGTGCCAGTAGCCCCTATGTTATGGGGCAATCAACTGAAGCTTTCTTT. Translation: CASSPYVMGQSTEAFF.

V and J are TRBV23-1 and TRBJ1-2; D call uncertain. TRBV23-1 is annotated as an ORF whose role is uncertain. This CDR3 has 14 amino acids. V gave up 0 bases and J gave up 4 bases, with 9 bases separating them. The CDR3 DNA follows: TGCGCCAGCAGTCAATCGGGCGACTGCTATGGCTACACCTTC. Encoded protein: CASSQSGDCYGYTF.

The CDR3, as DNA: TGTGCCAGCAAACAGGGGCTCATTCAGTACTTC. It yields the protein CASKQGLIQYF. The chain uses TRBV6-5 and TRBJ2-4; TRBD1 matches 7 bases. The CDR3 sequence is 11 residues long. With V trimmed by 7 bases and J by 9 bases, 3 bases remained unmatched. Germline V gene sequence: CDR1 MNHEY, CDR2 SVGAGI.

The CDR3 DNA reads as TGTGCCAGCAGTTTATCGGAGGGCTTTCAGCCCCAGCATTTT. This translates into CASSLSEGFQPQHF. This chain uses TRBV27 with TRBJ1-5; D is ambiguous. Germline V CDR1 and CDR2: MNHEY, SMNVEV (reference sequence). V was clipped by 0 bases and J by 6 bases, with 9 bases between them. This CDR3 is 14 amino acids long.

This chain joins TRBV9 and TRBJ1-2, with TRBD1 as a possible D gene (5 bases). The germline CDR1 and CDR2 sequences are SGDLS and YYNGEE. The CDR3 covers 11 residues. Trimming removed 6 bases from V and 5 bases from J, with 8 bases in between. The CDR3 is CASTTGYGYTF. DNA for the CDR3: TGTGCCAGCACCACAGGTTATGGCTACACCTTC.

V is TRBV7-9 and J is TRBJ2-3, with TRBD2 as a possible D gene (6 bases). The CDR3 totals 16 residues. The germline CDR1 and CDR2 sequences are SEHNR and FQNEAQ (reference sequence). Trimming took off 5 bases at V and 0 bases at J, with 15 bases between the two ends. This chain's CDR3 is CASSPYSSGSTDTQYF. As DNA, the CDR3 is TGTGCCAGCAGCCCCTATAGTAGCGGTAGCACAGATACGCAGTATTTT.